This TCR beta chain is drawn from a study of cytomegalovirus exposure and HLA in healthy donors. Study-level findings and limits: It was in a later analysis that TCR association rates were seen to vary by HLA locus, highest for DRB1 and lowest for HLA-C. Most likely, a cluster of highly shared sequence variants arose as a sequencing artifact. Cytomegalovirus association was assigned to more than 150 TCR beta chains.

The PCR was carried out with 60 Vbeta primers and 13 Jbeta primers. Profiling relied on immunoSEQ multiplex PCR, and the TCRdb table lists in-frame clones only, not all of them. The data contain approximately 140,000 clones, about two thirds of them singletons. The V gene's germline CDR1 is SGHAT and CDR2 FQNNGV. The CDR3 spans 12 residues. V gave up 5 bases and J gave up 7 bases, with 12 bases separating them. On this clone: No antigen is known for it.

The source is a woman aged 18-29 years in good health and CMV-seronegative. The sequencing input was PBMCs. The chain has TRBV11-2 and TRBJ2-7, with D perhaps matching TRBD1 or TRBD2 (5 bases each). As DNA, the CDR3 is TGTGCCAGCAGCCGACAGTGGGGGGAGCAGTACGTC. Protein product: CASSRQWGEQYV.